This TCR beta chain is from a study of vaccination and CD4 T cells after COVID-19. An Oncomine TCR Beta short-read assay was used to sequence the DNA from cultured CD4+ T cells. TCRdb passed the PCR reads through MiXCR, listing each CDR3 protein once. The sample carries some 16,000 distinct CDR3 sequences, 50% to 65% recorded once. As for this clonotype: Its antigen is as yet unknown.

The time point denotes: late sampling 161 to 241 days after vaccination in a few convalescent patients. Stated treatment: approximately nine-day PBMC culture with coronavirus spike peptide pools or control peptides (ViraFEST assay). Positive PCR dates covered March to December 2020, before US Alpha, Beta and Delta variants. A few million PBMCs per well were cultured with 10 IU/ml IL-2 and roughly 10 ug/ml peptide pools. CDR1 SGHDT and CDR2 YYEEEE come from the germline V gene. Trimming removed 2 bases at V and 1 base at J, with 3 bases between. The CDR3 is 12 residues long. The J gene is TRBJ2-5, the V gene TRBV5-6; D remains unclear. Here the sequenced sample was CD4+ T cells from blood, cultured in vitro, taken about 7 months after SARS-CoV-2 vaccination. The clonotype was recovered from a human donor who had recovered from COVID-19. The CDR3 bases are TGTGCCAGCAGCTTCCCCCAAGAGACCCAGTACTTC. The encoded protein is CASSFPQETQYF.